A selection of T cell receptor beta chains follows, all from one sample in a study of post-analysis software for immune sequencing data. TCRdb reprocessed the PCR reads with MiXCR, giving one entry per CDR3 protein. The sample contains roughly 570,000 distinct CDR3 sequences, around 31% of which appear only once. What was sequenced was blood. The receptors shown here come from a girl aged 2-17 years with multiple sclerosis. Both conserved end residues are part of each CDR3. The D gene is left open where the match is weak. Clone size is shown for a subset of rows, as once, few, many or a class of expanded clone.

size: -; J: TRBJ2-4; D: -; V: TRBV20-1; CDR3: CSANRPAGSKNIQYF; DNA: TGCAGTGCAAATCGACCAGCCGGCTCCAAAAACATTCAGTACTTC
size: few; J: TRBJ2-1; D: -; V: TRBV12-3/TRBV12-4; CDR3: CASSLVQGAHSSYNEQFF; DNA: TGTGCCAGCAGTTTAGTTCAAGGGGCGCACAGCTCCTACAATGAGCAGTTCTTC
size: few; J: TRBJ2-7; D: TRBD1; V: TRBV28; CDR3: CASSGDRGEQYF; DNA: TGTGCCAGCAGTGGCGACAGGGGTGAGCAGTACTTC
size: -; J: TRBJ1-6; D: -; V: TRBV5-1; CDR3: CASSLSTGFSSPLHF; DNA: TGCGCCAGCAGCTTGTCGACGGGGTTTAGCTCACCCCTCCACTTT
size: -; J: TRBJ2-7; D: TRBD1; V: TRBV5-1; CDR3: CASSSTGTGDYEQYF; DNA: TGCGCCAGCAGCTCGACGGGGACAGGGGACTACGAGCAGTACTTC
size: few; J: TRBJ2-7; D: -; V: TRBV7-6; CDR3: CASSGMGPSSYEQYF; DNA: TGTGCCAGCAGCGGGATGGGACCGAGCTCCTACGAGCAGTACTTC
size: many; J: TRBJ2-1; D: -; V: TRBV29-1; CDR3: CSVDRASTNEQFF; DNA: TGCAGCGTTGATCGGGCCTCTACCAATGAGCAGTTCTTC
size: -; J: TRBJ1-2; D: -; V: TRBV7-9; CDR3: CASSFSQRNYGYTF; DNA: TGTGCCAGCAGCTTCTCACAGCGAAACTATGGCTACACCTTC
size: -; J: TRBJ1-5; D: TRBD1; V: TRBV20-1; CDR3: CSARAGTVSNQPQHF; DNA: TGCAGTGCTAGAGCCGGGACAGTTAGCAATCAGCCCCAGCATTTT
size: -; J: TRBJ1-1; D: -; V: TRBV7-9; CDR3: CASSSDSMDEAFF; DNA: TGTGCCAGCAGCTCGGACAGTATGGATGAAGCTTTCTTT
size: many; J: TRBJ2-7; D: TRBD2; V: TRBV5-1; CDR3: CASSLAGGGAGLYEQYF; DNA: TGCGCCAGCAGCTTGGCCGGCGGGGGGGCGGGCCTCTACGAGCAGTACTTC
size: few; J: TRBJ2-5; D: -; V: TRBV7-8; CDR3: CASSFVFGVETQYF; DNA: TGTGCCAGCAGCTTTGTGTTCGGTGTTGAGACCCAGTACTTC
size: few; J: TRBJ2-7; D: TRBD2; V: TRBV10-3; CDR3: CAIRRTSGESNEQYF; DNA: TGTGCCATCAGGAGGACTAGCGGGGAGTCTAACGAGCAGTACTTC
size: few; J: TRBJ1-2; D: -; V: TRBV6-2/TRBV6-3; CDR3: CASRSPGRGTYGYTF; DNA: TGTGCCAGCAGGTCTCCGGGACGGGGAACCTATGGCTACACCTTC
size: few; J: TRBJ2-7; D: -; V: TRBV15; CDR3: CATSRDRADWAEQYF; DNA: TGTGCCACCAGCAGAGATCGCGCTGACTGGGCCGAGCAGTACTTC
size: -; J: TRBJ2-5; D: TRBD2; V: TRBV7-9; CDR3: CASSLAGSGEITQYF; DNA: TGTGCCAGCAGCTTAGCGGGTAGCGGGGAGATAACCCAGTACTTC
size: few; J: TRBJ2-7; D: TRBD1; V: TRBV6-5; CDR3: CASSRLDRGAYEQYF; DNA: TGTGCCAGCAGTAGACTGGACAGGGGGGCCTACGAGCAGTACTTC
size: once; J: TRBJ1-2; D: -; V: TRBV6-5; CDR3: CASTREVRSLYGYTF; DNA: TGTGCCAGCACCCGGGAGGTGCGCTCCCTCTATGGCTACACCTTC
size: -; J: TRBJ1-2; D: TRBD1; V: TRBV4-1; CDR3: CASSHGPWTGENGYTF; DNA: TGCGCCAGCAGCCACGGCCCCTGGACAGGGGAGAATGGCTACACCTTC
size: -; J: TRBJ1-6; D: TRBD1; V: TRBV6-1; CDR3: CASSDQGGRYSPLHF; DNA: TGTGCCAGCAGTGATCAAGGGGGCAGGTATTCACCCCTCCACTTT
size: -; J: TRBJ2-7; D: TRBD1; V: TRBV20-1; CDR3: CSARQTGAGYEQYF; DNA: TGCAGTGCTAGACAGACAGGGGCGGGGTACGAGCAGTACTTC
size: -; J: TRBJ2-5; D: -; V: TRBV20-1; CDR3: CSATGPRGETQYF; DNA: TGCAGTGCCACCGGGCCTAGGGGGGAGACCCAGTACTTC
size: -; J: TRBJ1-1; D: TRBD1; V: TRBV10-3; CDR3: CAISEKGQGSVEAFF; DNA: TGTGCCATCAGTGAGAAGGGACAGGGATCGGTTGAAGCTTTCTTT
size: -; J: TRBJ2-7; D: TRBD1; V: TRBV15; CDR3: CAASRRTGTGAYEQYF; DNA: TGTGCCGCCAGCAGAAGAACCGGGACAGGGGCCTACGAGCAGTACTTC
size: -; J: TRBJ1-5; D: -; V: TRBV7-2; CDR3: CASSSRDQPQHF; DNA: TGTGCCAGCAGCTCAAGGGATCAGCCCCAGCATTTT
size: few; J: TRBJ1-4; D: -; V: TRBV9; CDR3: CASSPIGIGEKLFF; DNA: TGTGCCAGCAGCCCGATTGGGATCGGAGAAAAACTGTTTTTT
size: few; J: TRBJ2-3; D: -; V: TRBV11-2; CDR3: CASSLLRDTQYF; DNA: TGTGCCAGCAGCTTACTAAGGGATACGCAGTATTTT
size: many; J: TRBJ2-5; D: -; V: TRBV5-4; CDR3: CASSLGGARQETQYF; DNA: TGTGCCAGCAGCTTGGGGGGGGCAAGGCAAGAGACCCAGTACTTC
size: -; J: TRBJ2-1; D: TRBD2; V: TRBV7-9; CDR3: CASSPGMASGGSTYNEQFF; DNA: TGTGCCAGCAGCCCCGGAATGGCTAGCGGGGGCTCCACCTACAATGAGCAGTTCTTC
size: -; J: TRBJ2-1; D: -; V: TRBV7-2; CDR3: CASSLYAGEQFF; DNA: TGTGCCAGCAGCTTATACGCGGGTGAGCAGTTCTTC
size: few; J: TRBJ2-4; D: TRBD2; V: TRBV12-3/TRBV12-4; CDR3: CASRGTSGENLAKNIQYF; DNA: TGTGCCAGCAGGGGGACTAGCGGGGAAAATTTAGCCAAAAACATTCAGTACTTC
size: few; J: TRBJ2-7; D: -; V: TRBV5-5; CDR3: CASSSQPGRSIEQYF; DNA: TGTGCCAGCAGCTCCCAACCGGGACGATCAATAGAGCAGTACTTC
size: -; J: TRBJ2-5; D: TRBD1; V: TRBV12-3/TRBV12-4; CDR3: CASNFQGDQYF; DNA: TGTGCCAGCAACTTCCAGGGGGACCAGTACTTC
size: few; J: TRBJ2-3; D: TRBD1; V: TRBV12-3/TRBV12-4; CDR3: CASRQTRDRNEWDTQYF; DNA: TGTGCCAGCAGACAGACAAGGGACAGGAATGAGTGGGATACGCAGTATTTT
size: few; J: TRBJ1-2; D: -; V: TRBV4-2; CDR3: CASSQVGNYGYTF; DNA: TGTGCCAGCAGCCAAGTTGGGAACTATGGCTACACCTTC
size: once; J: TRBJ2-7; D: -; V: TRBV21-1; CDR3: CASSRRPLGSTTYEQYF; DNA: TGTGCCAGCAGCCGGCGCCCCCTAGGTTCCACCACCTACGAGCAGTACTTC
size: -; J: TRBJ2-3; D: -; V: TRBV6-2/TRBV6-3; CDR3: CASSYSQRGVTDTQYF; DNA: TGTGCCAGCAGTTACTCCCAAAGAGGGGTAACAGATACGCAGTATTTT
size: few; J: TRBJ1-2; D: -; V: TRBV20-1; CDR3: CSARAGNGYTF; DNA: TGCAGTGCTAGGGCGGGGAATGGCTACACCTTC
size: few; J: TRBJ1-2; D: -; V: TRBV7-9; CDR3: CASSTDGLISYTF; DNA: TGTGCCAGCAGCACGGACGGTCTAATTAGCTACACCTTC